This paragraph covers one TCR beta chain sequence. This sample stems from a study of blood T cell repertoires in COVID-19. About the research overall: Whether acute or convalescent, the COVID-19 samples came from the United States, Italy and Spain. PBMCs, B-cell-depleted T cells, or T cells were the source of the cDNA or gDNA that made up the material.

In the original analysis: Reference gene primer amplification gave nucleated cell count estimates. Using immunoSEQ multiplex PCR, the repertoire was profiled, and TCRdb retains in-frame clones only, with some absent. V, J and clone size are those of that table, while D and trimming were read from the DNA. The sample has about 67,000 clones, roughly nine tenths seen once. There are 14 residues in the CDR3. V lost 3 bases and J 3 bases, leaving 12 bases between the germline ends. Germline assignment: CDR1 LNHDA and CDR2 SQIVND (reference sequence). The sequenced sample was peripheral blood. The chain recombines TRBV19 with TRBJ2-7, with a tentative D call TRBD1 (6 bases). This TCR came from a man in his fifties or sixties with active COVID-19. Written as DNA, the CDR3 is TGTGCCAGTAGTATGAGGACAGTGGGCTACGAGCAGTACTTC. It encodes CASSMRTVGYEQYF.